This T cell receptor beta chain was captured by sequencing in a study of T cells in Graves' hyperthyroidism and ophthalmopathy. This CDR3 is 14 amino acids long. V trimming: 5 bases; J trimming: 4 bases; junction bases outside the gene matches: 1. Germline V gene data show CDR1 as LGHDT and CDR2 as YNNKEL (reference sequence). The TCR beta CDR3 regions underwent amplification using RNA transcripts as the source. The HTBI primer set served for first-round RT-PCR of the TCR CDR3. TCRdb reprocessed the multiplex PCR reads via MiXCR and lists one record per CDR3 protein. The sample shows approximately 200,000 distinct CDR3 sequences, around 18% of them seen only once. It was considered stable Graves' hyperthyroidism when ophthalmopathy did not progress within 18 months. This clonotype was recorded at least ten times.

The genes are TRBV3-1 and TRBJ1-6, with 8 bases fitting TRBD1. The source of this sequence is a man aged 35 to 55 with Graves' hyperthyroidism. The specimen sequenced was blood. In nucleotides, the CDR3 is TGTGCCAGCAGCTACAGGGGGTATAATTCACCCCTCCACTTT. It specifies CASSYRGYNSPLHF.